This T cell receptor (beta chain) was found in a study of CD8 T cells in Susac syndrome. Germline V CDR1 and CDR2: MNHEY, SMNVEV (reference sequence). This CDR3 comprises 17 residues. The V end was cut by 5 bases, the J end by 0 bases, with 18 bases between. After extraction with the RNeasy kit, roughly 0.45 to 1 ug of the RNA was reverse transcribed using random hexamers. TCRdb recomputed calls from the immunoSEQ multiplex PCR reads with MiXCR, one row per CDR3 protein. The sample shows about 200,000 distinct CDR3 sequences, 90% to 95% of them seen only once. The TCR was taken from a human donor in good health. The genes are TRBV27 and TRBJ2-3, with D perhaps matching TRBD1 or TRBD2 (5 bases each). Material: CD4+ T cells from PBMCs. CDR3 DNA: TGTGCCAGCAGTCCCCTATACGGGGCCTCTAGCACAGATACGCAGTATTTT. Residues: CASSPLYGASSTDTQYF.